The sequence of this T cell receptor beta chain was determined in a study of OX40 agonist ivuxolimab in advanced cancers. Study-wide results and limits: Researchers did not establish what antigens the expanded peripheral T cells target.

Generated by immunoSEQ multiplex PCR, the TCRdb table keeps only in-frame clones and is missing some. The sample shows 35,000 to 45,000 clones, about 86% of them seen only once. V dropped 3 bases and J dropped 5; count of bases not matched to a gene: 11. The CDR3 totals 17 residues. Germline CDR1 is MNHEY and CDR2 is SMNVEV (reference sequence). Notes on this clone: The antigen is undetermined.

This TCR came from an adult with an advanced solid tumor such as melanoma, head and neck, liver or kidney cancer. This rearrangement joins TRBV27 to TRBJ2-1; 9 nucleotides agree with TRBD2. The source was CD4+ or CD8+ T cells sorted from blood, collected in a trial of the OX40 agonist ivuxolimab. CDR3 region: CASSFEVSAGGHNEQFF. As DNA, the CDR3 is TGTGCCAGCAGTTTTGAGGTATCAGCGGGGGGTCACAATGAGCAGTTCTTC.